The clone carrying this T cell receptor beta chain was seen a single time. This sample was taken from a study of T cell changes during pregnancy in multiple sclerosis. The CDR3 is made up of 15 amino acids. Losses at the gene ends were 1 base for V and 5 bases for J; bases not matched to a gene: 4. Germline V gene sequence: CDR1 SGHVS, CDR2 FQNEAQ. Sequenced by immunoSEQ multiplex PCR; TCRdb stores in-frame clones only, minus some. Among more than 65,000 clones, more than 90% were seen once, and the ten largest hold over 2%. Here the sequenced sample was peripheral blood, taken in the first trimester of pregnancy. The clonotype was recovered from a female donor with multiple sclerosis, enrolled in a pregnancy study. The chain recombines TRBV7-8 with TRBJ2-1; 8 positions match TRBD2. The CDR3 DNA sequence: TGTGCCAGCAGCTTAGACGGTAGCGGGGACAATGAGCAGTTCTTC. Translated, it gives CASSLDGSGDNEQFF.